These 21 T cell receptor beta chains were sequenced from one sample in a study of quantifying T cell responses using KT2 cells. Overall study context: RNA was reverse transcribed with TCR alpha and beta constant-region primers.

A single-stranded UMI oligo with SP2 sequence was ligated to cDNA 3' ends. An equimolar mix of RC1.1 and RC1.2 primed the beta chain across TRBC1 and TRBC2. TCRdb re-called the UMI-ligation and nested PCR reads with MiXCR, one entry per CDR3 protein. The sample lists fewer than 50,000 distinct CDR3 sequences; over 15% were seen once. The source material was PBMCs spiked with cells of the T cell clone KT2. These receptors were obtained from a human donor.

This clonotype was seen a handful of times. The rearrangement links TRBV4-3 to TRBJ2-7, with unresolved D. The CDR3 has 14 amino acids. Germline values: CDR1 LGHNA, CDR2 YSLEER. V lost 1 base and J 5 bases, leaving 12 bases between the germline ends. The CDR3 loop reads CASSQALRPDEQYF. The CDR3 coding sequence is TGCGCCAGCAGCCAAGCTTTACGACCGGACGAGCAGTACTTC.

The table lists this clonotype with a few counts. The CDR3 DNA follows: TGTGCCAGCAGTTACCGAACAGAGACCCAGTACTTC. As protein: CASSYRTETQYF. This sequence joins TRBV6-6 and TRBJ2-5; D is uncertain. Germline CDR1 MNHNY, CDR2 SVGAGI (reference sequence). V lost 2 bases and J lost 4, with 5 bases in between. The CDR3 runs to 12 residues.

The V gene is TRBV14, the J gene TRBJ2-3; TRBD2 matches at 8 bases. CDR3 size: 15 residues. Germline CDR1 SGHDN, CDR2 FVKESK. V lost 4 bases and J lost 6; bases outside the gene matches: 9. Here the CDR3 reads CASSPRTSWTDTQYF. CDR3 in DNA: TGTGCCAGCAGCCCCAGGACTAGCTGGACCGATACGCAGTATTTT.

This chain uses TRBV29-1 with TRBJ2-1; the D is unclear. The CDR3 has 14 residues. Germline loops: CDR1 SQVTM, CDR2 ANQGSEA. Trimming took off 3 bases at V and 0 bases at J, with 9 bases between the two ends. Here the CDR3 DNA reads TGCAGCGTTGAGGGCAGAAGCTCCTACAATGAGCAGTTCTTC. It codes for CSVEGRSSYNEQFF.

This chain joins TRBV3-1 and TRBJ2-1; TRBD2 agrees at 11 bases. CDR3 size: 16 residues. Per the germline V gene, CDR1 is LGHDT and CDR2 is YNNKEL (reference sequence). The V segment lost 1 base and the J segment 3 bases; nucleotides outside the gene matches: 2. CDR3 nucleotides: TGTGCCAGCAGCCAAGGACTAGCGGGGTACTACAATGAGCAGTTCTTC. As protein: CASSQGLAGYYNEQFF.

In DNA form, the CDR3 reads TGTGCCAGCAGTCCGTCACGATTCTACGAGCAGTACTTC. Encoded protein: CASSPSRFYEQYF. The rearrangement joins TRBV27 to TRBJ2-7; no clear D gene. There are 13 residues in the CDR3. Trimming pared 5 bases from V and 3 bases from J, leaving 11 bases between. Germline V lookup: CDR1 MNHEY, CDR2 SMNVEV (reference sequence).

This clonotype was detected many times. The chain uses TRBV2 and TRBJ2-7, with D hard to call. There are 15 residues in the CDR3. Germline assignment: CDR1 SNHLY and CDR2 FYNNEI. V was clipped by 3 bases and J by 0 bases, with 12 bases between them. Here the CDR3 DNA reads TGTGCCAGCAGTGATAGGCAGCCAAGCTCCTACGAGCAGTACTTC. Translating gives CASSDRQPSSYEQYF.

This chain links TRBV5-1 with TRBJ1-5, with unresolved D. Trimming cost V 0 bases and J 6 bases, with 7 bases left between them. From germline, CDR1 is SGHRS and CDR2 YFSETQ. The CDR3 contains 13 residues. CDR3 sequence (DNA): TGCGCCAGCAGCTTGGCGCCGGGTCAGCCCCAGCATTTT. This sequence encodes CASSLAPGQPQHF. Together with reference TRBV5-1 and TRBJ1-5, the CDR3 gives the full variable domain: KAGVTQTPRYLIKTRGQQVTLSCSPISGHRSVSWYQQTPGQGLQFLFEYFSETQRNKGNFPGRFSGRQFSNSRSEMNVSTLELGDSALYLCASSLAPGQPQHFGDGTRLSIL.

The gene calls are TRBV6-6 and TRBJ2-3, with TRBD2 matching over 12 bases. Germline lookup yields CDR1 MNHNY and CDR2 SVGAGI (reference sequence). With 6 bases clipped from V and 2 bases from J, the junction kept 3 bases outside the gene matches. This CDR3 comprises 15 residues. The CDR3: CASRRLAGDTDTQYF. The CDR3 DNA follows: TGTGCCAGCAGACGACTAGCGGGAGACACAGATACGCAGTATTTT.

This chain connects TRBV21-1 to TRBJ1-4; TRBD1, the table's D call, lacks a check against the DNA. TRBV21-1 is a recognized pseudogene. The CDR3 runs 17 residues. DNA for the CDR3: TGTGCCAGCAGCTTGACAGGGAATCTTCCAACTAATGAAAAACTGTTTTTT. It translates to CASSLTGNLPTNEKLFF.

In this sample, this clonotype turned up a few times. The V and J genes are TRBV20-1 and TRBJ1-1; no clear D gene. Deletions cut 0 bases from V and 5 bases from J, with 7 bases between. CDR3 length equals 12 residues. CDR1 is DFQATT and CDR2 is SNEGSKA in the germline V gene (reference sequence). In nucleotides, the CDR3 is TGCAGTGCTAGAGAGGTACGGACTGAAGCTTTCTTT. Translated, it gives CSAREVRTEAFF.

The V gene is TRBV30, the J gene TRBJ2-6; D is unclear. V lost 2 bases and J lost 3, with 20 bases in between. The CDR3 sequence is 18 residues long. Germline loops: CDR1 GTSNPN, CDR2 SVGIG (reference sequence). This CDR3 reads CAWSSGQMKFGGANVLTF. In nucleotides, the CDR3 is TGTGCCTGGAGTTCAGGTCAGATGAAGTTTGGTGGGGCCAACGTCCTGACTTTC.

The CDR3 DNA follows: TGTGCCAGTAACCTGGGTGCGGGAGTGAACGAGCAGTACTTC. This sequence encodes CASNLGAGVNEQYF. The chain recombines TRBV19 with TRBJ2-7; 7 positions match TRBD2. Trimming at V came to 7 bases and at J to 5 bases, leaving 11 bases not matched to a gene. In germline, CDR1 is LNHDA, CDR2 SQIVND (reference sequence). The CDR3 has 14 amino acids.

The chain is built from TRBV6-2 or TRBV6-3 and TRBJ1-4; 9 bases map to TRBD1. The CDR3 is 16 amino acids. CDR1 is MNHEY and CDR2 is SVGEGT in the germline V gene. Trimming removed 8 bases from V and 8 bases from J; junction bases left unmatched: 15. This CDR3 reads CASCHDQDRGDEKLFF. In DNA form, the CDR3 reads TGTGCCAGCTGCCATGATCAGGACAGGGGAGACGAAAAACTGTTTTTT.

This clonotype has just a few counts. The rearrangement uses TRBV20-1 and TRBJ2-3, with D possibly TRBD2 on 6 matching bases. Germline V gene data show CDR1 as DFQATT and CDR2 as SNEGSKA (reference sequence). The CDR3 length is 16 residues. Trimming removed 0 bases from V and 2 bases from J, with 15 bases in between. CDR3 sequence (DNA): TGCAGTGCTAGAGAGGGACGGGGGATACCCACAGATACGCAGTATTTT. It translates to CSAREGRGIPTDTQYF.

This chain joins TRBV5-1 and TRBJ2-3, with D possibly matching TRBD2 (6 bases). The CDR3 consists of 15 residues. Germline CDR1 and CDR2: SGHRS and YFSETQ. The V end lost 0 bases, the J end lost 1 base, and 9 bases lay between the germline ends. The CDR3 reads CASSLVASGTDTQYF. CDR3 nucleotide sequence: TGCGCCAGCAGCTTGGTAGCTAGCGGCACAGATACGCAGTATTTT.

This clonotype was seen only a few times. The chain has TRBV7-2 and TRBJ1-1, with 7 bases identical to TRBD1. V was clipped by 5 bases and J by 8 bases; unmatched bases: 14. Looked up from germline, CDR1 is SGHTA and CDR2 is FQGNSA. There are 15 residues in the CDR3. CDR3 loop: CASSPSFGQAEEAFF. The CDR3 DNA follows: TGTGCCAGCAGCCCTTCATTCGGACAGGCGGAGGAAGCTTTCTTT.

This clonotype has more than one count but fewer than ten. The chain joins TRBV25-1 to TRBJ2-5; D uncertain. The germline gives CDR1 MGHDK, CDR2 SYGVNS. This CDR3 is built from 15 residues. The ends were cut back, 3 bases at V and 0 bases at J, with 11 bases in the middle. In DNA form, the CDR3 reads TGTGCCAGCAGTGAGTTTGGAATGTACCAAGAGACCCAGTACTTC. As protein: CASSEFGMYQETQYF.

The chain recombines TRBV4-1 with TRBJ1-2; D is possibly TRBD1 (5 bases). Looked up from germline, CDR1 is MGHRA and CDR2 is YSYEKL. V shed 5 bases and J shed 2 bases, with 18 bases lying between them. This CDR3 spans 16 amino acids. The CDR3 nucleotides are TGCGCCAGCAGCAAGGTCGGTACAGGCGAGAACTATGGCTACACCTTC. It yields the protein CASSKVGTGENYGYTF.

This clonotype was counted only a few times. The chain combines TRBV5-1 with TRBJ2-7; weak D call: TRBD2 (5 bases). This CDR3 comprises 10 residues. Trimming took off 7 bases at V and 7 bases at J, with 9 bases between the two ends. The V gene's germline CDR1 is SGHRS and CDR2 YFSETQ. The DNA of the CDR3 is TGCGCCAGCGTGACGGGAGAGCAGTACTTC. The encoded protein is CASVTGEQYF.

This rearrangement joins TRBV6-5 to TRBJ1-3; D is undetermined. Trimming took 4 bases from V and 2 from J, leaving 9 bases between them. Germline V gives CDR1 MNHEY, CDR2 SVGAGI. The CDR3 is made up of 14 amino acids. In DNA form, the CDR3 reads TGTGCCAGCAGTTTTCAGCCTACTGGAAACACCATATATTTT. Translating it yields CASSFQPTGNTIYF.